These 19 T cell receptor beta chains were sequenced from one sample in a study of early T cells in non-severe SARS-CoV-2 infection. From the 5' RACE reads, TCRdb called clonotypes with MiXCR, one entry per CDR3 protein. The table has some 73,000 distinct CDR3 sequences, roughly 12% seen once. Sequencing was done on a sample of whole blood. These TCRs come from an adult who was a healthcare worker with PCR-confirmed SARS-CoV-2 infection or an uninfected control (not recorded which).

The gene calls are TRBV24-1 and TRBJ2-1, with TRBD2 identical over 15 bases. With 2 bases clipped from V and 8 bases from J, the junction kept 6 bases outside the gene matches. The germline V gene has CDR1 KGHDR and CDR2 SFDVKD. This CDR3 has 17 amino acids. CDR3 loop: CATSDWGTSGRTDEQFF. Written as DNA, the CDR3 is TGTGCCACCAGTGATTGGGGGACTAGCGGGAGGACGGATGAGCAGTTCTTC.

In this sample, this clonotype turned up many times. CDR3: CASSRGGSDEQFF. CDR3 in DNA: TGCGCCAGCAGCCGGGGCGGGAGTGATGAGCAGTTCTTC. This sequence joins TRBV5-1 and TRBJ2-1, with TRBD2 identical over 7 bases. This CDR3 contains 13 residues. Germline assignment: CDR1 SGHRS and CDR2 YFSETQ. After removal of 4 bases from V and 8 bases from J, the junction contained 6 bases not matched to a gene.

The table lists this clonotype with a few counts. In DNA, the CDR3 is TGTGCCACCAGTTCCTGGGACCTCAGCGGCAATGAGCAGTTCTTC. Protein sequence: CATSSWDLSGNEQFF. This chain uses TRBV24-1 with TRBJ2-1, with D possibly being TRBD1 or TRBD2 (5 bases each). The V gene lost 6 bases and the J gene lost 6 bases, with 17 bases spanning the gap. The CDR3 contains 15 residues. Germline CDR1 and CDR2: KGHDR and SFDVKD.

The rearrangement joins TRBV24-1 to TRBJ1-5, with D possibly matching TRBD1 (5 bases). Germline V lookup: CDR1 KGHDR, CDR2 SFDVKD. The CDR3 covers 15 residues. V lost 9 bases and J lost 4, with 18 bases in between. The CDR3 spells CATGPSGTGNQPQHF. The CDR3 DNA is TGTGCCACCGGCCCATCAGGGACTGGGAATCAGCCCCAGCATTTT.

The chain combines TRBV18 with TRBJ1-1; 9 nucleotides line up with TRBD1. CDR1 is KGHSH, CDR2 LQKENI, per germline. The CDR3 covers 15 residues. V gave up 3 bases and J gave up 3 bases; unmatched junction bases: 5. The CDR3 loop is CASSPVGQGDTEAFF. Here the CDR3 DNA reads TGTGCCAGCTCACCCGTGGGACAGGGTGACACTGAAGCTTTCTTT.

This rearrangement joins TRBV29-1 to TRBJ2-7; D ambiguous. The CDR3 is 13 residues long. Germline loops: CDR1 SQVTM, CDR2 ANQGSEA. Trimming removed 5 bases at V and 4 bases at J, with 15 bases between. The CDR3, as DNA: TGCAGCGTTCTCCCCCAGGTTGGGTACGAGCAGTACTTC. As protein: CSVLPQVGYEQYF.

CDR3: CASSLGTATYEQYF. The CDR3 DNA is TGTGCCAGCAGCTTGGGGACGGCTACCTACGAGCAGTACTTC. The rearrangement joins TRBV5-6 to TRBJ2-7; D is unresolved. CDR1 is SGHDT and CDR2 is YYEEEE in the germline V gene. The CDR3 contains 14 residues. Trimming removed 0 bases from V and 2 bases from J, with 9 bases in between.

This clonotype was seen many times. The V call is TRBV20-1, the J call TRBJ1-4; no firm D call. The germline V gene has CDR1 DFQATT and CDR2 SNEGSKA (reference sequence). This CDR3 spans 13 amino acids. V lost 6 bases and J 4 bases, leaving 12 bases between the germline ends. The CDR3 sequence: CSAVSSVNEKLFF. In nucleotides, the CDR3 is TGCAGTGCCGTCAGCTCAGTTAATGAAAAACTGTTTTTT.

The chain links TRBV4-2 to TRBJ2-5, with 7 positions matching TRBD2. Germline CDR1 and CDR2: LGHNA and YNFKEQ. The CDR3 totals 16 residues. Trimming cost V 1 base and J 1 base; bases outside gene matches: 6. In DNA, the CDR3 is TGTGCCAGCAGCCAAGTTGCGGGAGCAGGCCAAGAGACCCAGTACTTC. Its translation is CASSQVAGAGQETQYF.

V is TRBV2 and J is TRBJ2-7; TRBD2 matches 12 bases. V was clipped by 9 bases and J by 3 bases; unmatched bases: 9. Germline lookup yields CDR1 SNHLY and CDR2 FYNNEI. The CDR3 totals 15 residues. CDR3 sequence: CASGRGLAGYYEQYF. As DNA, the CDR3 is TGTGCCAGTGGCCGGGGACTAGCGGGTTACTACGAGCAGTACTTC.

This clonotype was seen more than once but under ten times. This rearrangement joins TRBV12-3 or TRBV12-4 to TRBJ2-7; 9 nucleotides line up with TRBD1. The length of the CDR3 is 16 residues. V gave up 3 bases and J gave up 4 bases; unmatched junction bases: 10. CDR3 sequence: CASSFPPGQGVYEQYF. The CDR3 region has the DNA TGTGCCAGCAGTTTCCCGCCGGGACAGGGAGTTTACGAGCAGTACTTC.

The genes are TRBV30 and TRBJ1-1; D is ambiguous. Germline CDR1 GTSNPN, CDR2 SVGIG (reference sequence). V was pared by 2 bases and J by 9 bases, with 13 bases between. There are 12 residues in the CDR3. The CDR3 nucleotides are TGTGCCTGGAGTAGCCAGTCAGCGAAAGCTTTCTTT. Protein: CAWSSQSAKAFF. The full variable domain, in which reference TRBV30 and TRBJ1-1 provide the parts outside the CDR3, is SQTIHQWPATLVQPVGSPLSLECTVEGTSNPNLYWYRQAAGRGLQLLFYSVGIGQISSEVPQNLSASRPQDRQFILSSKKLLLSDSGFYLCAWSSQSAKAFFGQGTRLTVV.

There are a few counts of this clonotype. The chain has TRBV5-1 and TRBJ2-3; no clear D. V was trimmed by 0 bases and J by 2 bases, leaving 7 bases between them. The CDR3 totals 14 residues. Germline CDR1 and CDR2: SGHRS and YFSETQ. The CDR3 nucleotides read TGCGCCAGCAGCTTGGTACCCCCCACAGATACGCAGTATTTT. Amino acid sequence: CASSLVPPTDTQYF. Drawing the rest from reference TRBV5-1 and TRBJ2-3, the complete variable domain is KAGVTQTPRYLIKTRGQQVTLSCSPISGHRSVSWYQQTPGQGLQFLFEYFSETQRNKGNFPGRFSGRQFSNSRSEMNVSTLELGDSALYLCASSLVPPTDTQYFGPGTRLTVL.

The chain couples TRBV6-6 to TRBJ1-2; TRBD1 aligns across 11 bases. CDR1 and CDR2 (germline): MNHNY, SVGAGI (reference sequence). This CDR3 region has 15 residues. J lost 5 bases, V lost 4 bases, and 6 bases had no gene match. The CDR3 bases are TGTGCCAGCAGTTTCACCGGGACAGGGGGGTATGGCTACACCTTC. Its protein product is CASSFTGTGGYGYTF.

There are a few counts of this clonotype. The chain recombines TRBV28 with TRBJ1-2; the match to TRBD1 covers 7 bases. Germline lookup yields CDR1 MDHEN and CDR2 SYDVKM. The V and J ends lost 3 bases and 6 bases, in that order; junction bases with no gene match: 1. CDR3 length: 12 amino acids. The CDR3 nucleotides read TGTGCCAGCAGTTTCAGGGGGAATGGCTACACCTTC. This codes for CASSFRGNGYTF.

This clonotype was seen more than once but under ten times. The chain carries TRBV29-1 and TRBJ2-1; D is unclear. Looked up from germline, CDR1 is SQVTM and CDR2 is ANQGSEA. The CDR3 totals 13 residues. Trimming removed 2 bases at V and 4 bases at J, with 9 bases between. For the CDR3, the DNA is TGCAGCGTTGAATCGAGGCCTTACAATGAGCAGTTCTTC. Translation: CSVESRPYNEQFF.

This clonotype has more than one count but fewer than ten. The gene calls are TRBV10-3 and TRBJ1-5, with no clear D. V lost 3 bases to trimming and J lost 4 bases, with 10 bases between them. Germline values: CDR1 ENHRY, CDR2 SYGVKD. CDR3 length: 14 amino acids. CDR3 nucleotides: TGTGCCATCAGTGATGACGTGGGGAATCAGCCCCAGCATTTT. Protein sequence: CAISDDVGNQPQHF.

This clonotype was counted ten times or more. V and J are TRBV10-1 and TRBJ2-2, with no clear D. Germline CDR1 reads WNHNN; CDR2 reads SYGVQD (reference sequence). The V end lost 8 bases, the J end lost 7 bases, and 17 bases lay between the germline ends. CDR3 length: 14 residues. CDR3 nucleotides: TGCGCCAGCGGGTCGGACGGCCTGGGCGGGGAGCTGTTTTTT. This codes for CASGSDGLGGELFF.

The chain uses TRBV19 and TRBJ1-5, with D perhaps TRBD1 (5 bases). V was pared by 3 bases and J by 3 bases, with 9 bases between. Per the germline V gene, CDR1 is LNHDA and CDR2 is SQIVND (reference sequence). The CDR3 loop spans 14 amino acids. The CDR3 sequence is CASSMGLNNQPQHF. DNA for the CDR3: TGTGCCAGTAGTATGGGGCTGAACAATCAGCCCCAGCATTTT.